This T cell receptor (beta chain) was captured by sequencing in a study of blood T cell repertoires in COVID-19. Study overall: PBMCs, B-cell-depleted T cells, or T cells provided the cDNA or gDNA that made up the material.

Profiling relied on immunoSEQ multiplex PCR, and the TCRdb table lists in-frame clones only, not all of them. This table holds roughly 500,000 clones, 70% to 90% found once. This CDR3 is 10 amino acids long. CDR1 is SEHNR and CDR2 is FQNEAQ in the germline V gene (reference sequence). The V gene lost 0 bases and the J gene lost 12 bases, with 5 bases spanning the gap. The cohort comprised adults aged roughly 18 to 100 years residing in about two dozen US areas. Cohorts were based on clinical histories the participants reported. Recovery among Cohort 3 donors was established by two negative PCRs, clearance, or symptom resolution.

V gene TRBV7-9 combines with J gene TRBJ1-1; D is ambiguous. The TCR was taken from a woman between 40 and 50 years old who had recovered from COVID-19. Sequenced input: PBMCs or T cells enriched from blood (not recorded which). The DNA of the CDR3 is TGTGCCAGCAGCTTAGCCCGTCCTTTCTTT. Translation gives CASSLARPFF.